This T cell receptor (beta chain) was captured by sequencing in a study of cytomegalovirus exposure and HLA in healthy donors. Note on this clone: The antigen is undetermined.

13 Jbeta primers and 60 Vbeta primers were used for the PCR. TCRdb keeps only in-frame clones here, not all; method: immunoSEQ multiplex PCR. Of 200,000 or so clones listed, about 77% are singletons. Study-wide points: Association with HLA alleles at 0.05 false discovery rate was found for around 17,000 TCR beta sequences in a later analysis. In vitro, three CMV-associated chains proved specific for CMV antigens. The classifier reportedly diagnosed cytomegalovirus status with high specificity and sensitivity.

This TCR was sampled from a woman aged 30 to 39 in good health and CMV-seronegative. The sequenced sample consisted of PBMCs.

In DNA form, the CDR3 reads TGTGCCAGCAGCTCAGAACTAGCGGGAGTGAGGAATGAGCAGTTCTTC. Protein product: CASSSELAGVRNEQFF. This chain uses TRBV5-6 with TRBJ2-1, with TRBD2 matching over 11 bases. The CDR3 runs to 16 residues. In germline, CDR1 is SGHDT, CDR2 YYEEEE. Germline trimming cut 3 bases from V and 7 bases from J; bases unmatched to any gene: 9.